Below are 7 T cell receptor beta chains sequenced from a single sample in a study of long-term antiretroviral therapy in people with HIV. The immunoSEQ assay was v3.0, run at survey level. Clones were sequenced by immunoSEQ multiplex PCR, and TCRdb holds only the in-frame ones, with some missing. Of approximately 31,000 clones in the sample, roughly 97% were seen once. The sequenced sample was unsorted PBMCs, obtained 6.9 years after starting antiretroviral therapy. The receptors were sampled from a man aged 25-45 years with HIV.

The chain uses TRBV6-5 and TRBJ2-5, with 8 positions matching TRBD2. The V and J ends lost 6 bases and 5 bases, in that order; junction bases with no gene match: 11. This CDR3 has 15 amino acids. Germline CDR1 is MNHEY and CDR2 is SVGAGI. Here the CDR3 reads CASRPLGGASETQYF. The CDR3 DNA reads TGTGCCAGCAGGCCCCTCGGGGGGGCCAGTGAGACCCAGTACTTC.

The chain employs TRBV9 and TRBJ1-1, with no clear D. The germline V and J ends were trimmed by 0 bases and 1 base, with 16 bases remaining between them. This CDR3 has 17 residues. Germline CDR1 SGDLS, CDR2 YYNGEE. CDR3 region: CASSVEPGPPTNTEAFF. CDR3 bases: TGTGCCAGCAGCGTAGAGCCGGGTCCCCCAACGAACACTGAAGCTTTCTTT. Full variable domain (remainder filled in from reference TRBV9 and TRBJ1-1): DSGVTQTPKHLITATGQRVTLRCSPRSGDLSVYWYQQSLDQGLQFLIQYYNGEERAKGNILERFSAQQFPDLHSELNLSSLELGDSALYFCASSVEPGPPTNTEAFFGQGTRLTVV.

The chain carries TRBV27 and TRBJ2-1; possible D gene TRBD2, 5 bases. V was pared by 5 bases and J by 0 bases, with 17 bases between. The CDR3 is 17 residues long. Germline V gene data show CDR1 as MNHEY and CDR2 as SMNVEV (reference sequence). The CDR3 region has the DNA TGTGCCAGCAGTCCGACCCTGAGGGCTAGCTCCTACAATGAGCAGTTCTTC. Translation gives CASSPTLRASSYNEQFF.

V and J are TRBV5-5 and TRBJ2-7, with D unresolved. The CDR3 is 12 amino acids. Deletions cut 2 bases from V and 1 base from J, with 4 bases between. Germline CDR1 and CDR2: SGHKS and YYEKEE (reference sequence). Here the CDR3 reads CASSFESYEQYF. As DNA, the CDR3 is TGTGCCAGCAGCTTTGAGTCCTACGAGCAGTACTTC.

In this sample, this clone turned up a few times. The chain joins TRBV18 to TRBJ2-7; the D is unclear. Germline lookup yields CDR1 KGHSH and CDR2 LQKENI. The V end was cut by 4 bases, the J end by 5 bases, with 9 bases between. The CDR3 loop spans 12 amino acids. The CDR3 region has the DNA TGTGCCAGCTCACTAGGGTACCACGAGCAGTACTTC. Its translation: CASSLGYHEQYF.

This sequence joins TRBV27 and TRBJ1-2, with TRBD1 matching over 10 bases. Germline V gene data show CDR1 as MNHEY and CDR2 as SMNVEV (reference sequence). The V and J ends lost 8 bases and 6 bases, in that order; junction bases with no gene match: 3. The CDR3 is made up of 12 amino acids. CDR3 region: CASGTGADGYTF. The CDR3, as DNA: TGTGCCAGCGGGACAGGGGCTGATGGCTACACCTTC.

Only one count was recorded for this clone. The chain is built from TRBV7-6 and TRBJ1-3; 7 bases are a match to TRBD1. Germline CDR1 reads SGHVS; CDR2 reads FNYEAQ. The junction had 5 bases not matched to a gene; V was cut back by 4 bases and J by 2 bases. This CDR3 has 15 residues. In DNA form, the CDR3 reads TGTGCCAGCAGCTCCTCAGGGGGTGCTGGAAACACCATATATTTT. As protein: CASSSSGGAGNTIYF.